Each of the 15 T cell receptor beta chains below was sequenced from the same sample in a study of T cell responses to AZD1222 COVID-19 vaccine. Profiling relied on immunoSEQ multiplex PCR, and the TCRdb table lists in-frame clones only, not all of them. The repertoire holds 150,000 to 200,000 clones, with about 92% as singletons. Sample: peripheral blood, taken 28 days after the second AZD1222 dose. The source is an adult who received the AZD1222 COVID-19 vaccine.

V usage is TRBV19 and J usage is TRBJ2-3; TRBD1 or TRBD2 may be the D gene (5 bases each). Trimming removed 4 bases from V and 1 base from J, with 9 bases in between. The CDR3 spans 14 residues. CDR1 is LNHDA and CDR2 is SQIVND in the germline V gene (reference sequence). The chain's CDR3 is CASSTLGGTDTQYF. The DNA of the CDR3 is TGTGCCAGTAGTACACTAGGGGGCACAGATACGCAGTATTTT.

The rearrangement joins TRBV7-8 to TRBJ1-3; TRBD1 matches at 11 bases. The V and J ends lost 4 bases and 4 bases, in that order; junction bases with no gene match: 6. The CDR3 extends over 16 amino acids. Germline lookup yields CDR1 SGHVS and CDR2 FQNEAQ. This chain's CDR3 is CASSSRTGGKGNTIYF. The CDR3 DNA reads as TGTGCCAGCAGCTCACGGACAGGGGGCAAAGGAAACACCATATATTTT.

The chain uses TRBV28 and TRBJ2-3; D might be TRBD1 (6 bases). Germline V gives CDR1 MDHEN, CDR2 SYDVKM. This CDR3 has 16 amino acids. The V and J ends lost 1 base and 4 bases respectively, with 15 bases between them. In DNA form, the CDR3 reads TGTGCCAGCAGTTTATTCAGGGGACCCCGATCAGATACGCAGTATTTT. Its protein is CASSLFRGPRSDTQYF.

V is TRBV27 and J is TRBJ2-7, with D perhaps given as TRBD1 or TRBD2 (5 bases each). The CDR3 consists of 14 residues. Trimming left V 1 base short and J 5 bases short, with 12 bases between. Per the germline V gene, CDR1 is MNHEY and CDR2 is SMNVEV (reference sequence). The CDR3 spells CASSLFQGVNEQYF. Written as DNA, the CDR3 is TGTGCCAGCAGTTTATTCCAGGGAGTCAACGAGCAGTACTTC.

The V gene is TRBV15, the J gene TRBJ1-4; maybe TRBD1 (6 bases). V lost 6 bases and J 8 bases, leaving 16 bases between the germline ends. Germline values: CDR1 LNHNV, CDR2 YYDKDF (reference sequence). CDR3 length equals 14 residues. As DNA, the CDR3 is TGTGCCACCAGTCCCGGGGGGGCTGGAGAAAAACTGTTTTTT. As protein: CATSPGGAGEKLFF.

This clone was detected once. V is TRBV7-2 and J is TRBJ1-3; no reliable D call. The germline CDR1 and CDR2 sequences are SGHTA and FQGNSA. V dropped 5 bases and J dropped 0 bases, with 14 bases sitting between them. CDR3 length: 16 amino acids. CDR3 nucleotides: TGTGCCAGCAGCCTAGGAGACACAATCTCTGGAAACACCATATATTTT. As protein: CASSLGDTISGNTIYF. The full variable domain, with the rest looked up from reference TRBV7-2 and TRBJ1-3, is GAGVSQSPSNKVTEKGKDVELRCDPISGHTALYWYRQSLGQGLEFLIYFQGNSAPDKSGLPSDRFSAERTGGSVSTLTIQRTQQEDSAVYLCASSLGDTISGNTIYFGEGSWLTVV.

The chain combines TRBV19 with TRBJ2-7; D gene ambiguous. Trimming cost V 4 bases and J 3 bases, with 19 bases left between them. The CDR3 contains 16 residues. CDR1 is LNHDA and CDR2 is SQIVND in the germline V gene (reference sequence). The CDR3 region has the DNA TGTGCCAGTAGTAATCGGTGGCAATCAAAGGGCTACGAGCAGTACTTC. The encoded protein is CASSNRWQSKGYEQYF.

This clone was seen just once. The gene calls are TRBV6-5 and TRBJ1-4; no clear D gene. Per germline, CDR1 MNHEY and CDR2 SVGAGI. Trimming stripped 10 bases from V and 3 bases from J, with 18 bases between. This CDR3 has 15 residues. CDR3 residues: CATQSFDGANEKLFF. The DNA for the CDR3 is TGTGCCACCCAATCCTTCGACGGGGCTAATGAAAAACTGTTTTTT.

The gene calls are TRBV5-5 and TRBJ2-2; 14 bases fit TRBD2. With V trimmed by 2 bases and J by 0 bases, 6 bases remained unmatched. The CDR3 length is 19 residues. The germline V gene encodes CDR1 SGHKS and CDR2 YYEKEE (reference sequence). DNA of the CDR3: TGTGCCAGCAGCTTTAGGACTAGCGGGGGGTCTTCGAACACCGGGGAGCTGTTTTTT. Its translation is CASSFRTSGGSSNTGELFF.

This CDR3 reads CASSPSLAGAAGELFF. In DNA, the CDR3 is TGTGCCAGCTCACCTTCACTAGCGGGAGCGGCCGGGGAGCTGTTTTTT. This chain uses TRBV18 with TRBJ2-2, with TRBD2 matching 11 bases. The CDR3 is 16 amino acids. Germline values: CDR1 KGHSH, CDR2 LQKENI. J gave up 6 bases and V 3 bases, and 6 bases lay outside the gene matches.

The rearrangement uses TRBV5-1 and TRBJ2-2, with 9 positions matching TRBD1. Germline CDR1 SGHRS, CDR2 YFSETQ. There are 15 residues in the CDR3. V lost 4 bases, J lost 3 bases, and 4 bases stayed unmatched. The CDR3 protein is CASSLRQGDTGELFF. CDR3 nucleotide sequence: TGCGCCAGCAGCCTAAGACAGGGGGACACCGGGGAGCTGTTTTTT. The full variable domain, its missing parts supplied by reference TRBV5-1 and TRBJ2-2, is KAGVTQTPRYLIKTRGQQVTLSCSPISGHRSVSWYQQTPGQGLQFLFEYFSETQRNKGNFPGRFSGRQFSNSRSEMNVSTLELGDSALYLCASSLRQGDTGELFFGEGSRLTVL.

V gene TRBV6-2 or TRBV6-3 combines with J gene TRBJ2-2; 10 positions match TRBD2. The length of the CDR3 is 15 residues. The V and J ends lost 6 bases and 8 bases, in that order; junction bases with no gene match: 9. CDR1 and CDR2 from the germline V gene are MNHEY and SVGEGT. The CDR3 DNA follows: TGTGCCAGCAGCCCGGGACTAGCGAGATCTGGGGAGCTGTTTTTT. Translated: CASSPGLARSGELFF.

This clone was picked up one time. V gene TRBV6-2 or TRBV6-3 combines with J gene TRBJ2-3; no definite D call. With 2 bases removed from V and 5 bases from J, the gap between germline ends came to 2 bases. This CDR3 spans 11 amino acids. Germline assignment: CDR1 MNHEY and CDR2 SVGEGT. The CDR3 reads CASSYQDTQYF. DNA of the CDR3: TGTGCCAGCAGTTACCAAGATACGCAGTATTTT.

CDR3 bases: TGTGCCAGCAGCTCCTCGGTTACCGGGGAGCTGTTTTTT. It specifies CASSSSVTGELFF. The V gene is TRBV5-4, the J gene TRBJ2-2, with D unresolved. Germline values: CDR1 SGHNT, CDR2 YYREEE (reference sequence). V dropped 3 bases and J dropped 5 bases, with 8 bases sitting between them. The CDR3 is 13 residues long.

CDR3 residues: CASSIQGTYEQYF. DNA for the CDR3: TGTGCCAGTAGTATACAGGGGACCTACGAGCAGTACTTC. This rearrangement joins TRBV19 to TRBJ2-7, with D maybe TRBD1 (6 bases). V lost 2 bases and J lost 2, with 7 bases in between. Germline CDR1 is LNHDA and CDR2 is SQIVND (reference sequence). This CDR3 spans 13 amino acids.